This T cell receptor (beta chain) comes out of a study of cytomegalovirus exposure and HLA in healthy donors. V gave up 2 bases and J gave up 7 bases; unmatched junction bases: 7. Germline assignment: CDR1 MGHRA and CDR2 YSYEKL. The CDR3 is 15 amino acids. Sequencing used immunoSEQ multiplex PCR; TCRdb keeps in-frame clones, though not all of them. Of some 320,000 clones detected, about 85% appear once; the ten largest clones hold roughly 1.2%. The sequence derives from a young woman in good health and CMV-seropositive. The chain links TRBV4-1 to TRBJ1-5; 8 bases agree with TRBD1. The sequenced material came from PBMCs. Here the CDR3 reads CASSQQGAVLQPQHF. Written as DNA, the CDR3 is TGCGCCAGCAGCCAACAGGGGGCTGTTTTGCAGCCCCAGCATTTT.